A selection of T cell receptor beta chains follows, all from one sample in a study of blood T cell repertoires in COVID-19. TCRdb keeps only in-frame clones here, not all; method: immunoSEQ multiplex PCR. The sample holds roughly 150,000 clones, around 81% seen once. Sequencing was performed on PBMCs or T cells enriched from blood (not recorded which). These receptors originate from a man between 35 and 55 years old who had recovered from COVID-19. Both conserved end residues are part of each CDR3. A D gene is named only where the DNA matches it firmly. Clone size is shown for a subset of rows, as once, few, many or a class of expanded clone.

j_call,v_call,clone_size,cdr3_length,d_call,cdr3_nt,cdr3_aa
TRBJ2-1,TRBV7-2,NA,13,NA,TGTGCCAGCAGCTTATCTTTCGGTTCGGAGCAGTTCTTC,CASSLSFGSEQFF
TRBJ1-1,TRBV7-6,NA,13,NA,TGTGCCAGCAGCTTGGACACGAACACTGAAGCTTTCTTT,CASSLDTNTEAFF
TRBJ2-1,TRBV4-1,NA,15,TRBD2,TGCGCCAGCAGCCAAGATCACCCTACTAGCGGGCAGCAGTTCTTC,CASSQDHPTSGQQFF
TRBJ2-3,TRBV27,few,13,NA,TGTGCCAGCAGTTTAACCACCCGGGATACGCAGTATTTT,CASSLTTRDTQYF
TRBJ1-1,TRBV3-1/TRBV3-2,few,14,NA,TGTGCCAGCAGCTGGGGGCTGGGGGACACTGAAGCTTTCTTT,CASSWGLGDTEAFF
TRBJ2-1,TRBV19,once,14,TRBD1,TGTGCCAGTAGTACGGGACAGAAAACCAATGAGCAGTTCTTC,CASSTGQKTNEQFF
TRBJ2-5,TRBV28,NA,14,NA,TGTGCCAGCAGCTCCTGGGGCGGCCAAGAGACCCAGTACTTC,CASSSWGGQETQYF
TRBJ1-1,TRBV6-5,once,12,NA,TGTGCCAGCAGTCCCCTCGAGGGTAGGGCTTTCTTT,CASSPLEGRAFF
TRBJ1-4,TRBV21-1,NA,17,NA,TGTGCCAGCAGCCCTCGGACAGGGGAAGTTTGGGATGAAAAACTGTTTTTT,CASSPRTGEVWDEKLFF
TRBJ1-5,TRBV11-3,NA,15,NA,TGTGCCAGCAGCTTAGAGGACCAGGGTGAACAGCCCCAGCATTTT,CASSLEDQGEQPQHF
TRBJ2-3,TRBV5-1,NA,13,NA,TGCGCCAGCAGCGAATCGACAGCAGATACGCAGTATTTT,CASSESTADTQYF
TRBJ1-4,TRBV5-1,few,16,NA,TGCGCCAGCAGCTTACTAGACGGGGGGATCGATGAAAAACTGTTTTTT,CASSLLDGGIDEKLFF
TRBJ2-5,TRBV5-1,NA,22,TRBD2,TGCGCCAGCAGCTTGTTGGACGGGCACCGTTCACTAGCGGGGGGATCTAAAGAGACCCAGTACTTC,CASSLLDGHRSLAGGSKETQYF
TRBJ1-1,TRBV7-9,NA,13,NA,TGTGCCAGCAGCTACCAGGTCGGCACTGAAGCTTTCTTT,CASSYQVGTEAFF
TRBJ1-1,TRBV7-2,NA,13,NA,TGTGCCAGCAGCTTAGGCAGGAACACTGAAGCTTTCTTT,CASSLGRNTEAFF
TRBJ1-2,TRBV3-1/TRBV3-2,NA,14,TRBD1,TGTGCCAGCAGCACTCGACAGGGAAGGGATGGCTACACCTTC,CASSTRQGRDGYTF
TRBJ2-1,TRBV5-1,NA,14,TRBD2,TGCGCCAGCTCAAGCGGGGGGGCCTACAATGAGCAGTTCTTC,CASSSGGAYNEQFF
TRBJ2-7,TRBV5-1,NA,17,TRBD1,TGCGCCAGCAGCGATGGGGGAGGGGACAGGGGATTCTACGAGCAGTACTTC,CASSDGGGDRGFYEQYF
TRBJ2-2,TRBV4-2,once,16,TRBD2,TGTGCCAGCAGCCAAGACTATCTAGCGGGGGCCGGGGAGCTGTTTTTT,CASSQDYLAGAGELFF
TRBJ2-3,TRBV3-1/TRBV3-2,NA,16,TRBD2,TGTGCCAGCAGCCCCTGGACTAGCGGGGGGGCAGATACGCAGTATTTT,CASSPWTSGGADTQYF
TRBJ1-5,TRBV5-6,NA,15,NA,TGTGCCAGCAGCCCGGCGTTGGGGGCAAATCAGCCCCAGCATTTT,CASSPALGANQPQHF
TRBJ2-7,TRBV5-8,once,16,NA,TGTGCCAGCACCCCCCCGCAGTGGACTGCGGCCTACGAGCAGTACTTC,CASTPPQWTAAYEQYF
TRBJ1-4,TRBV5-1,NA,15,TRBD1,TGCGCCAGCAGCTTTCAGGCCGACAGGGGAGAAAAACTGTTTTTT,CASSFQADRGEKLFF
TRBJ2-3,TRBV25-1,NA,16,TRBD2,TGTGCCAGCAGTGAATCCGCGGGGGGGAACACAGATACGCAGTATTTT,CASSESAGGNTDTQYF
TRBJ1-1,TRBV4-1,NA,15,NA,TGCGCCAGCAGCCTCCCGGGGGGGGGCAACACTGAAGCTTTCTTT,CASSLPGGGNTEAFF